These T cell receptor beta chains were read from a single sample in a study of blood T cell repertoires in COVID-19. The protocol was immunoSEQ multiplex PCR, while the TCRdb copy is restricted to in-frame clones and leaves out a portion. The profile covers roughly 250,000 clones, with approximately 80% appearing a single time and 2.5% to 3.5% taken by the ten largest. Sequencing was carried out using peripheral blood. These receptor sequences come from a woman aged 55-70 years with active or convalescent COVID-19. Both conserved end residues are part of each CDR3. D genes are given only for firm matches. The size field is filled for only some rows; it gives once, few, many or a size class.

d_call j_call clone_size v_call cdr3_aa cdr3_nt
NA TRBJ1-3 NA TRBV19 CASSILSGNTIYF TGTGCCAGTAGTATACTCTCTGGAAACACCATATATTTT
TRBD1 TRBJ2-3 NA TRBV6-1 CASSETGGGTDTQYF TGTGCCAGCAGTGAAACAGGGGGTGGCACAGATACGCAGTATTTT
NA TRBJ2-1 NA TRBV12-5 CASGRASGSYNEQFF TGTGCTAGTGGGCGAGCTTCGGGGTCCTACAATGAGCAGTTCTTC
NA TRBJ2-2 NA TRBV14 CASSPQDTGELFF TGTGCCAGCAGCCCCCAGGACACCGGGGAGCTGTTTTTT
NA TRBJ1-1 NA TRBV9 CASSSTRGVRTEAFF TGTGCCAGCAGCTCCACCAGGGGAGTAAGAACTGAAGCTTTCTTT
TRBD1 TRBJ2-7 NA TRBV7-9 CASSRDRGDFRQYF TGTGCCAGCAGCCGGGACAGGGGGGACTTCAGGCAGTACTTC
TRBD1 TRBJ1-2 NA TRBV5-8 CASSPTGVYYGYTF TGTGCCAGCAGCCCGACAGGGGTCTACTATGGCTACACCTTC
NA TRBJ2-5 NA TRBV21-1 CASSKGGLAGETQYF TGTGCCAGCAGCAAAGGAGGACTAGCGGGAGAGACCCAGTACTTC
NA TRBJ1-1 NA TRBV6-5 CASSYGPPDMEAFF TGTGCCAGCAGTTACGGGCCCCCGGACATGGAAGCTTTCTTT
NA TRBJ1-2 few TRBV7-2 CASSPRHPDYGYTF TGTGCCAGCAGCCCCCGACACCCCGACTATGGCTACACCTTC
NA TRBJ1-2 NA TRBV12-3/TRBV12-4 CASRSGGVGYTF TGTGCCAGCAGGTCCGGGGGAGTTGGCTACACCTTC
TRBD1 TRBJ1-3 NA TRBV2 CASSGQGRGNTIYF TGTGCCAGCAGTGGACAGGGGCGGGGAAACACCATATATTTT
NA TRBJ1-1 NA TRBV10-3 CAISEGEYTEAFF TGTGCCATCAGTGAGGGGGAGTACACTGAAGCTTTCTTT
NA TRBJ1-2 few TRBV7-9 CASSPGTNYGYTF TGTGCCAGCAGCCCAGGGACTAACTATGGCTACACCTTC
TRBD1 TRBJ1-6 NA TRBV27 CASSLTPLTGKQANSPLHF TGTGCCAGCAGTTTAACACCCTTGACAGGGAAACAGGCCAATTCACCCCTCCACTTT
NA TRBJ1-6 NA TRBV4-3 CASSHVGSPLHF TGCGCCAGCAGCCACGTCGGTTCACCCCTCCACTTT
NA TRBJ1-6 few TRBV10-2 CASYVARNSPLHF TGCGCCAGCTATGTTGCGAGGAATTCACCCCTCCACTTT
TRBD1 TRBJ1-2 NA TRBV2 CASRNLDRVDGYTF TGTGCCAGCAGAAACTTGGACAGGGTAGATGGCTACACCTTC
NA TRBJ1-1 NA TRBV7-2 CASSLMGGLNTEAFF TGTGCCAGCAGCTTAATGGGGGGGCTGAACACTGAAGCTTTCTTT
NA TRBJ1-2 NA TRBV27 CASSFSLTASNYGYTF TGTGCCAGCAGTTTTAGTCTGACAGCTTCTAACTATGGCTACACCTTC
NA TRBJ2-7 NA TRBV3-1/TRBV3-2 CASSQGLVPAGGEQYF TGTGCCAGCAGCCAAGGTCTAGTTCCCGCCGGAGGCGAGCAGTACTTC
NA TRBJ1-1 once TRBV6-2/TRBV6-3 CASSYTLVAPTLNTEAFF TGTGCCAGCAGTTACACTTTAGTCGCGCCCACTTTGAACACTGAAGCTTTCTTT
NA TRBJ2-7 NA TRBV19 CASSTGTFSYEQYF TGTGCCAGTAGTACGGGGACTTTCTCCTACGAGCAGTACTTC
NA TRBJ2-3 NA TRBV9 CASSVGWGVTDTQYF TGTGCCAGCAGCGTAGGCTGGGGGGTGACAGATACGCAGTATTTT
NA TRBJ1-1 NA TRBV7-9 CASSLGAMNTEAFF TGTGCCAGCAGCTTGGGGGCAATGAACACTGAAGCTTTCTTT
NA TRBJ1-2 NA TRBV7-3 CASSLEPNYGYTF TGTGCCAGCAGCTTAGAGCCTAACTATGGCTACACCTTC
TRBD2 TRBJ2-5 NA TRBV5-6 CASSLLSGLADQETQYF TGTGCCAGCAGCTTGTTGTCCGGACTAGCGGATCAAGAGACCCAGTACTTC
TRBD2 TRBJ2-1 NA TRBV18 CASSWGLAGAYNEQFF TGTGCCAGCTCATGGGGACTAGCGGGGGCCTACAATGAGCAGTTCTTC
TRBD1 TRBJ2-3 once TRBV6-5 CASSFHGQGEPDTQYF TGTGCCAGCAGTTTCCACGGACAGGGAGAGCCAGATACGCAGTATTTT
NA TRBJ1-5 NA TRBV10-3 CAISELYERGGDQPQHF TGTGCCATCAGTGAGCTCTATGAAAGGGGCGGGGATCAGCCCCAGCATTTT
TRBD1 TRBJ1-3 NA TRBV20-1 CSASRGQGAVVNTIYF TGCAGTGCTAGTCGGGGACAGGGGGCAGTTGTAAACACCATATATTTT
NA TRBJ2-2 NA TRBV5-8 CASSLAEGGVTGELFF TGTGCCAGCAGTTTGGCGGAGGGTGGCGTCACCGGGGAGCTGTTTTTT
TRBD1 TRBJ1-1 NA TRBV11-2 CASSLTGGNTEAFF TGTGCCAGCAGCTTAACAGGGGGGAACACTGAAGCTTTCTTT
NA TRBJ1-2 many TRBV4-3 CASSQGIRTDPNYGYTF TGCGCCAGCAGCCAAGGAATTAGAACAGATCCTAACTATGGCTACACCTTC
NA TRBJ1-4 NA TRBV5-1 CASSLANAGGEKLFF TGCGCCAGCAGCTTGGCAAACGCGGGGGGTGAAAAACTGTTTTTT
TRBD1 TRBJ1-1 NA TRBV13 CASSGGQGHTEAFF TGTGCCAGCAGCGGCGGACAGGGGCACACTGAAGCTTTCTTT
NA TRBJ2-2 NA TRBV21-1 CASSPPDTGELFF TGTGCCAGCAGCCCCCCCGACACCGGGGAGCTGTTTTTT
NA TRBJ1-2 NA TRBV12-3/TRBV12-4 CASETGNYGYTF TGTGCCAGCGAGACAGGAAACTATGGCTACACCTTC
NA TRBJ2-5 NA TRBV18 CASTGVFQETQYF TGTGCCAGCACCGGGGTCTTTCAAGAGACCCAGTACTTC
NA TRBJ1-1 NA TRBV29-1 CSGLGGAGTEAFF TGCAGCGGCTTGGGAGGGGCAGGGACTGAAGCTTTCTTT
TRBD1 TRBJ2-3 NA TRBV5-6 CASSQGVGWTDTQYF TGTGCCAGCAGTCAGGGGGTGGGGTGGACAGATACGCAGTATTTT
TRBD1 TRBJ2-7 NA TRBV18 CASSPLGTGHPYEQYF TGTGCCAGCTCACCCCTCGGGACAGGGCACCCCTACGAGCAGTACTTC
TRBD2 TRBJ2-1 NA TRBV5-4 CASLLAGGRNEQFF TGTGCCAGCCTACTAGCGGGGGGGCGCAATGAGCAGTTCTTC
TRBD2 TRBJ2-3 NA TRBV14 CASSQLGLAGGTDTQYF TGTGCCAGCAGCCAACTTGGACTAGCGGGGGGGACAGATACGCAGTATTTT
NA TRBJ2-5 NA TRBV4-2 CASSQGSDSRETQYF TGTGCCAGCAGCCAAGGGTCGGACAGTCGGGAGACCCAGTACTTC
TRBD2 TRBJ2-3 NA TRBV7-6 CASSLARLAGGTDTQYF TGTGCCAGCAGCTTAGCGCGGTTAGCGGGGGGGACAGATACGCAGTATTTT
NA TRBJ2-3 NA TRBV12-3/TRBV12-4 CASSVQNTQYF TGTGCCAGCAGCGTTCAGAATACGCAGTATTTT
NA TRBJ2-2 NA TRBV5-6 CASSLGQSFAGELFF TGTGCCAGCAGCTTGGGACAGAGCTTTGCCGGGGAGCTGTTTTTT
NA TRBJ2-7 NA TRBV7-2 CASSPTGGGYYFYEQYF TGTGCCAGCAGCCCCACAGGGGGGGGTTACTACTTCTACGAGCAGTACTTC
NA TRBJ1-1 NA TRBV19 CASRMRAPSQNTEAFF TGTGCCAGTAGGATGAGGGCTCCGTCGCAGAACACTGAAGCTTTCTTT
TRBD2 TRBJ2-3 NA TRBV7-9 CASSLPGGGVTDTQYF TGTGCCAGCAGCTTACCGGGGGGAGGGGTCACAGATACGCAGTATTTT
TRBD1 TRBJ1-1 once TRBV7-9 CASSRVDRALDTEAFF TGTGCCAGCAGCCGCGTGGACAGGGCATTGGACACTGAAGCTTTCTTT
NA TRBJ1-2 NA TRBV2 CASSEPEGSFYGYTF TGTGCCAGCAGTGAACCAGAGGGCTCCTTCTATGGCTACACCTTC
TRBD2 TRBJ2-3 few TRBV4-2 CASSQERRGDTDTQYF TGTGCCAGCAGCCAAGAACGGCGGGGGGATACAGATACGCAGTATTTT
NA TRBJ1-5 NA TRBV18 CASSRNRASQPQHF TGTGCCAGCTCTCGAAACAGGGCCTCCCAGCCCCAGCATTTT
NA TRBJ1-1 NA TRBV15 CATSRERMFSMPRGTNTEAFF TGTGCCACCAGCAGGGAACGTATGTTTTCTATGCCCAGGGGAACGAACACTGAAGCTTTCTTT
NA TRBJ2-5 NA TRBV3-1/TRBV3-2 CASSLQGWGETQYF TGTGCCAGCAGCCTCCAGGGGTGGGGGGAGACCCAGTACTTC
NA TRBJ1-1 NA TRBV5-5 CASSRQKNTEAFF TGTGCCAGCAGCAGACAGAAGAACACTGAAGCTTTCTTT
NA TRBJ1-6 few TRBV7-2 CASSLTGSPLHF TGTGCCAGCAGCTTAACGGGATCACCCCTCCACTTT